This T cell receptor beta chain originates from a study of blood T cell repertoires in COVID-19. Overall study: T cells, B-cell-depleted T cells, or PBMCs supplied cDNA or gDNA.

With V trimmed by 4 bases and J by 4 bases, 10 bases remained unmatched. The CDR3 totals 15 residues. Looked up from germline, CDR1 is MGHDK and CDR2 is SYGVNS. Authors' analysis steps: Reference gene primer amplification gave estimated nucleated cell counts. Method: immunoSEQ multiplex PCR; TCRdb's copy keeps in-frame clones and lacks some. V and J calls and clone size come straight from that table; D and trimming were deduced from the DNA. In the table there are 150,000 to 190,000 clones, roughly nine tenths of which are singletons. Sequencing was performed on peripheral blood. The receptor's source is a woman in her forties with acute or convalescent COVID-19. The V gene is TRBV25-1, the J gene TRBJ2-7; 7 positions agree with TRBD2. The DNA of the CDR3 is TGTGCCAGCAGTGGTTTAGCTAGCGGAGATTACGAGCAGTACTTC. The encoded protein is CASSGLASGDYEQYF.